Presented here are 24 T cell receptor beta chains from one specimen sequenced in a study of cytomegalovirus exposure and HLA in healthy donors. 60 Vbeta and 13 Jbeta primers were used in PCR. TCRdb keeps only in-frame clones here, not all; method: immunoSEQ multiplex PCR. The data show about 130,000 clones, under 85% seen once. The sequenced sample was PBMCs. The receptors were gathered from a woman between 45 and 65 years old in good health and CMV-seropositive.

Comments on this clone: A read error may produce the germline difference seen at one junction end. The chain couples TRBV2 to TRBJ2-5, with D tentatively TRBD2 (6 bases). Germline CDR1 and CDR2: SNHLY and FYNNEI. The CDR3 totals 12 residues. CDR3 nucleotides: TGTGCCAGCCCGGAGGCGGGGACGCCTCAGGACTTC. Translated: CASPEAGTPQDF.

V and J are TRBV10-3 and TRBJ1-6; TRBD1 agrees at 7 bases. CDR3 size: 13 residues. V lost 4 bases and J lost 10; bases outside the gene matches: 4. Looked up from germline, CDR1 is ENHRY and CDR2 is SYGVKD. The CDR3 sequence is CAISGDSLSPLHF. The CDR3 nucleotides read TGTGCCATCAGTGGGGACAGTCTCTCACCCCTCCACTTT.

The CDR3 DNA follows: TGTGCCAGCAGTTTGCACAGTAATAGCAATCAGCCCCAGCATTTT. This gives the protein CASSLHSNSNQPQHF. The chain has TRBV28 and TRBJ1-5, with no clear D. Germline CDR1 and CDR2: MDHEN and SYDVKM. The CDR3 totals 15 residues. Between the trimmed V and J ends, which lost 3 bases and 0 bases, there was a span of 9 bases.

The chain recombines TRBV5-6 with TRBJ2-3, with D possibly being TRBD1 (5 bases). Germline assignment: CDR1 SGHDT and CDR2 YYEEEE. This CDR3 comprises 12 residues. V was clipped by 3 bases and J by 6 bases, with 8 bases between them. The CDR3 DNA reads TGTGCCAGCAGCTCAGGGTCGGATACGCAGTATTTT. Amino acids: CASSSGSDTQYF.

V gene TRBV7-9 combines with J gene TRBJ2-3, with 12 positions matching TRBD2. The CDR3 loop spans 14 amino acids. Unmatched junction bases numbered 7, after V lost 5 bases and J lost 10 bases. Germline V gene data show CDR1 as SEHNR and CDR2 as FQNEAQ (reference sequence). This CDR3 reads CASSPGRTSGAQYF. CDR3 DNA: TGTGCCAGCAGCCCGGGGCGGACTAGCGGGGCGCAGTATTTT.

The CDR3 loop reads CASSSGTGQNIQYF. CDR3 nucleotides: TGCGCCAGCAGCTCCGGGACAGGGCAAAACATTCAGTACTTC. The chain links TRBV5-1 to TRBJ2-4, with 9 bases lining up with TRBD1. From germline, CDR1 is SGHRS and CDR2 YFSETQ. The junction had 3 bases not matched to a gene; V was cut back by 3 bases and J by 5 bases. This CDR3 contains 14 residues.

The chain couples TRBV18 to TRBJ2-1; 12 bases match TRBD1. The germline gives CDR1 KGHSH, CDR2 LQKENI. J gave up 7 bases and V 6 bases, and 13 bases lay outside the gene matches. This CDR3 is 17 amino acids long. The CDR3 DNA is TGTGCCAGCTCTCGCCTCCCGGGACAGGGGGCGAGGAATGAGCAGTTCTTC. Amino acids: CASSRLPGQGARNEQFF.

V usage is TRBV19 and J usage is TRBJ1-5, with 9 bases matching TRBD1. The CDR3 has 15 amino acids. V dropped 6 bases and J dropped 4; count of bases not matched to a gene: 7. CDR1 and CDR2 from the germline V gene are LNHDA and SQIVND (reference sequence). The CDR3, as DNA: TGTGCCAGTAGGACCCCCGGACAGGGGAATCAGCCCCAGCATTTT. Protein sequence: CASRTPGQGNQPQHF.

Only a few counts were recorded for this clone. The chain links TRBV6-1 to TRBJ2-1; 13 nucleotides align to TRBD2. The CDR3 consists of 15 residues. Trimming removed 7 bases from V and 8 bases from J; junction bases left unmatched: 8. Germline assignment: CDR1 MNHNS and CDR2 SASEGT. CDR3 coding DNA: TGTGCCAGCATCTTGACTAGCGGGGGGTGGGATGAGCAGTTCTTC. Its protein is CASILTSGGWDEQFF.

The CDR3 bases are TGTGCCATCAGTGAAGGAACAGGGGGAGAGACCCAGTACTTC. Its protein is CAISEGTGGETQYF. The chain recombines TRBV10-3 with TRBJ2-5, with 8 bases lining up with TRBD1. Losses at the gene ends were 3 bases for V and 4 bases for J; bases not matched to a gene: 4. The length of the CDR3 is 14 residues. Per germline, CDR1 ENHRY and CDR2 SYGVKD.

The chain combines TRBV4-1 with TRBJ2-3; 11 bases line up with TRBD2. This CDR3 is 18 amino acids long. J lost 4 bases, V lost 0 bases, and 9 bases had no gene match. Germline V gene sequence: CDR1 MGHRA, CDR2 YSYEKL. CDR3 nucleotides: TGCGCCAGCAGCCAAGATTTAGCGGGGGGGCGTTCGGCAGATACGCAGTATTTT. This sequence encodes CASSQDLAGGRSADTQYF.

The CDR3 loop reads CASSSDRGNGYTF. CDR3 sequence (DNA): TGTGCCAGCAGCTCTGACAGGGGTAACGGCTACACCTTC. The V call is TRBV7-9, the J call TRBJ1-2; 8 bases map to TRBD1. CDR3 size: 13 residues. From germline, CDR1 is SEHNR and CDR2 FQNEAQ (reference sequence). The trim removed 4 bases at V and 8 bases at J, leaving 6 bases unmatched. Variable domain in full (rest from reference TRBV7-9 and TRBJ1-2): DTGVSQNPRHKITKRGQNVTFRCDPISEHNRLYWYRQTLGQGPEFLTYFQNEAQLEKSRLLSDRFSAERPKGSFSTLEIQRTEQGDSAMYLCASSSDRGNGYTFGSGTRLTVV.

The chain carries TRBV19 and TRBJ2-7, with D possibly TRBD2 on 5 matching bases. With 4 bases removed from V and 4 bases from J, the gap between germline ends came to 14 bases. The length of the CDR3 is 14 residues. The germline V gene has CDR1 LNHDA and CDR2 SQIVND (reference sequence). CDR3 in amino acids: CASSKGGPLYEQYF. In DNA, the CDR3 is TGTGCCAGTAGTAAAGGCGGGCCCTTATACGAGCAGTACTTC.

The rearrangement uses TRBV5-6 and TRBJ2-3, with 9 positions matching TRBD2. V shed 9 bases, J shed 3 bases, and the junction held 5 bases outside the gene matches. The germline V gene has CDR1 SGHDT and CDR2 YYEEEE. The CDR3 covers 13 residues. The CDR3 DNA sequence: TGTGCCACCGAAGCGGGGGGAACAGATACGCAGTATTTT. Its protein product is CATEAGGTDTQYF.

This rearrangement joins TRBV6-1 to TRBJ2-7, with no clear D. Germline loops: CDR1 MNHNS, CDR2 SASEGT. This CDR3 region has 13 residues. Trimming cost V 2 bases and J 3 bases, with 8 bases left between them. CDR3 residues: CASSENRDYEQYF. For the CDR3, the DNA is TGTGCCAGCAGTGAAAACAGAGACTACGAGCAGTACTTC.

This sequence joins TRBV6-1 and TRBJ1-3; 8 positions match TRBD1. This CDR3 is built from 15 residues. CDR1 is MNHNS and CDR2 is SASEGT in the germline V gene. The junction had 7 bases not matched to a gene; V was cut back by 6 bases and J by 3 bases. The CDR3 loop reads CASSWTGRGGNTIYF. The DNA of the CDR3 is TGTGCCAGCAGCTGGACAGGGCGCGGTGGAAACACCATATATTTT.

This rearrangement joins TRBV11-2 to TRBJ1-6; D is uncertain. CDR1 and CDR2 (germline): SGHAT, FQNNGV. V gave up 5 bases and J gave up 9 bases, with 14 bases separating them. This CDR3 contains 14 residues. The CDR3 region is CASSPPGRVSPLHF. CDR3 DNA sequence: TGTGCCAGCAGCCCTCCCGGGCGGGTTTCACCCCTCCACTTT.

This chain uses TRBV9 with TRBJ2-1, with 7 nucleotides matching TRBD2. Germline assignment: CDR1 SGDLS and CDR2 YYNGEE. The CDR3 extends over 18 amino acids. J gave up 4 bases and V 0 bases, and 13 bases lay outside the gene matches. Written as DNA, the CDR3 is TGTGCCAGCAGCGTAGGTCGGGTTGGAAGCGGGGTATACAATGAGCAGTTCTTC. It yields the protein CASSVGRVGSGVYNEQFF. Based on the CDR3 plus reference TRBV9 and TRBJ2-1, the full variable domain is DSGVTQTPKHLITATGQRVTLRCSPRSGDLSVYWYQQSLDQGLQFLIQYYNGEERAKGNILERFSAQQFPDLHSELNLSSLELGDSALYFCASSVGRVGSGVYNEQFFGPGTRLTVL.

The gene calls are TRBV19 and TRBJ2-1; TRBD2 matches at 9 bases. Trimming at V came to 4 bases and at J to 8 bases, leaving 12 bases not matched to a gene. There are 16 residues in the CDR3. Per germline, CDR1 LNHDA and CDR2 SQIVND (reference sequence). This chain's CDR3 is CASSSGGGLWRDEQFF. The CDR3 DNA reads TGTGCCAGTAGTAGCGGGGGGGGGCTTTGGCGCGATGAGCAGTTCTTC.

In its sample, this clone was seen a few times. This rearrangement joins TRBV7-8 to TRBJ2-7; 8 bases agree with TRBD2. CDR1 and CDR2 (germline): SGHVS, FQNEAQ. There are 16 residues in the CDR3. The J segment lost 5 bases and the V segment lost 4 bases, leaving 13 bases of the junction unmatched. CDR3 protein: CASSSAGSGTRNEQYF. The CDR3 DNA sequence: TGTGCCAGCAGCTCGGCGGGCTCCGGGACTAGAAACGAGCAGTACTTC.

The chain uses TRBV5-8 and TRBJ1-1; 9 bases agree with TRBD1. Per the germline V gene, CDR1 is SGHTS and CDR2 is YDEGEE. The CDR3 runs 15 residues. V shed 0 bases, J shed 4 bases, and the junction held 4 bases outside the gene matches. The CDR3 reads CASSLVYRGLTEAFF. For the CDR3, the DNA is TGTGCCAGCAGCTTGGTATACAGGGGGCTCACTGAAGCTTTCTTT.

The sample holds one count of this clone. The CDR3 is CASSLGRDWEQYF. CDR3 in DNA: TGTGCCAGCAGCTTAGGGAGGGACTGGGAACAGTACTTC. The J gene is TRBJ2-7, the V gene TRBV7-2; D perhaps matches TRBD2 (6 bases). The V end was cut by 1 base, the J end by 10 bases, with 14 bases between. Germline V gene lookup returns CDR1 SGHTA and CDR2 FQGNSA. The CDR3 totals 13 residues.

This clone came up once. V and J are TRBV2 and TRBJ2-4, with 8 bases aligning to TRBD1. With 6 bases clipped from V and 3 bases from J, the junction kept 7 bases outside the gene matches. Germline CDR1 reads SNHLY; CDR2 reads FYNNEI. This CDR3 region has 15 residues. The CDR3 DNA is TGTGCCAGCAGATGGACAGGGAATGGCAAAAACATTCAGTACTTC. Protein: CASRWTGNGKNIQYF.

This clone came up a few times. This sequence joins TRBV27 and TRBJ1-4, with 7 bases that match TRBD1. Germline V lookup: CDR1 MNHEY, CDR2 SMNVEV (reference sequence). The V gene end was trimmed by 3 bases and the J gene end by 7 bases; junction bases not matched to a gene: 5. The CDR3 covers 14 residues. As DNA, the CDR3 is TGTGCCAGCAGTTTCAAAGGGGGCGGTGAAAAACTGTTTTTT. Translation gives CASSFKGGGEKLFF.